The entry below gives a single T cell receptor beta chain sequence along with its context. This sample was taken from a study of breast tumors, draining lymph nodes, adjacent tissues. This CDR3 is built from 16 residues. Germline assignment: CDR1 SNHLY and CDR2 FYNNEI. Trimming removed 4 bases from V and 4 bases from J; junction bases left unmatched: 6. MiXCR, run by TCRdb on the multiplex PCR reads, gives a single entry per CDR3 protein. The table includes around 140,000 distinct CDR3 sequences, 20% to 25% detected once. Axillary draining lymph nodes of breast cancer patients supplied the node samples.

The chain has TRBV2 and TRBJ2-2, with 10 bases lining up with TRBD2. The sequenced sample consisted of axillary lymph node tissue. This sequence was found in a female donor with breast cancer. Some clones in this sample may be carry-over from other donors' samples. The CDR3 loop is CASSGGSGRSTGELFF. In DNA form, the CDR3 reads TGTGCCAGCAGTGGGGGTAGCGGGAGGTCCACCGGGGAGCTGTTTTTT. The full variable domain, its missing parts supplied by reference TRBV2 and TRBJ2-2, is EPEVTQTPSHQVTQMGQEVILRCVPISNHLYFYWYRQILGQKVEFLVSFYNNEISEKSEIFDDQFSVERPDGSNFTLKIRSTKLEDSAMYFCASSGGSGRSTGELFFGEGSRLTVL.